The 8 T cell receptor beta chains listed next were all sequenced from one sample in a study of T cell responses to AZD1222 COVID-19 vaccine. Assay used: immunoSEQ multiplex PCR; TCRdb lists only in-frame clones, some missing. Among about 37,000 clones listed, under 90% were seen once. The input for sequencing was peripheral blood, taken 28 days after the second AZD1222 dose. These TCRs come from an adult who received the AZD1222 COVID-19 vaccine.

The rearrangement joins TRBV4-1 to TRBJ2-7; 9 bases match TRBD2. The CDR3 is made up of 15 amino acids. V lost 3 bases and J lost 2; bases outside the gene matches: 5. Germline lookup yields CDR1 MGHRA and CDR2 YSYEKL. DNA of the CDR3: TGCGCCAGCAGCCAGGCTAGCGGGACCCCCTACGAGCAGTACTTC. Protein: CASSQASGTPYEQYF.

The chain employs TRBV9 and TRBJ1-1; D is uncertain. In germline, CDR1 is SGDLS, CDR2 YYNGEE. The CDR3 covers 15 residues. Trimming pared 4 bases from V and 1 base from J, leaving 14 bases between. CDR3 sequence reads: CASSRTSGQNTEAFF. The DNA for the CDR3 is TGTGCCAGCAGCCGCACATCAGGCCAGAACACTGAAGCTTTCTTT. Based on the CDR3 plus reference TRBV9 and TRBJ1-1, the full variable domain is DSGVTQTPKHLITATGQRVTLRCSPRSGDLSVYWYQQSLDQGLQFLIQYYNGEERAKGNILERFSAQQFPDLHSELNLSSLELGDSALYFCASSRTSGQNTEAFFGQGTRLTVV.

The chain combines TRBV28 with TRBJ1-3, with D perhaps TRBD1 (5 bases). Between the trimmed V and J ends, which lost 5 bases and 4 bases, there was a span of 15 bases. Per the germline V gene, CDR1 is MDHEN and CDR2 is SYDVKM. This CDR3 has 15 residues. CDR3 residues: CASSRTGVRGNTIYF. The CDR3, as DNA: TGTGCCAGCAGTCGTACGGGGGTGCGAGGAAACACCATATATTTT.

The chain uses TRBV10-1 and TRBJ2-2; a weak D match, TRBD1 (5 bases). Germline V gene lookup returns CDR1 WNHNN and CDR2 SYGVQD (reference sequence). The CDR3 sequence is 15 residues long. V was trimmed by 3 bases and J by 6 bases, leaving 14 bases between them. The CDR3 loop reads CASSEGTGWAGELFF. In nucleotides, the CDR3 is TGCGCCAGCAGTGAAGGAACAGGATGGGCCGGGGAGCTGTTTTTT.

This clone turned up a few times. The chain carries TRBV29-1 and TRBJ1-2; 7 positions agree with TRBD1. Germline CDR1 SQVTM, CDR2 ANQGSEA. After removal of 7 bases from V and 7 bases from J, the junction contained 18 bases not matched to a gene. The CDR3 is 15 amino acids. CDR3 sequence: CSAYGDRPGLGGYTF. CDR3 coding DNA: TGCAGCGCATATGGGGACAGACCTGGATTGGGTGGCTACACCTTC.

This clone is a singleton in its sample. The chain is built from TRBV5-1 and TRBJ2-3; 10 nucleotides agree with TRBD2. Trimming took 0 bases from V and 2 from J; bases not matched to a gene: 9. The CDR3 runs 18 residues. Germline-derived CDR1 and CDR2 are SGHRS and YFSETQ. The CDR3 here is CASSLEGGTSDLTDTQYF. The CDR3 DNA reads as TGCGCCAGCAGCTTGGAAGGCGGGACTAGCGACCTCACAGATACGCAGTATTTT.

The V call is TRBV30, the J call TRBJ1-2; 11 bases are a match to TRBD1. CDR3 length: 16 amino acids. Looked up from germline, CDR1 is GTSNPN and CDR2 is SVGIG (reference sequence). The V segment lost 1 base and the J segment 2 bases; nucleotides outside the gene matches: 6. CDR3 nucleotides: TGTGCCTGGAGTGCACCCCGGGACAGGGGGAACTATGGCTACACCTTC. Its translation is CAWSAPRDRGNYGYTF.

The rearrangement links TRBV9 to TRBJ2-2, with a tentative D call TRBD2 (5 bases). This CDR3 region has 14 residues. Trimming removed 4 bases from V and 5 bases from J, with 12 bases in between. Germline V CDR1 and CDR2: SGDLS, YYNGEE. For the CDR3, the DNA is TGTGCCAGCAGCTTCCGATCGGGAACCGGGGAGCTGTTTTTT. Residues: CASSFRSGTGELFF. The full variable domain, its missing parts supplied by reference TRBV9 and TRBJ2-2, is DSGVTQTPKHLITATGQRVTLRCSPRSGDLSVYWYQQSLDQGLQFLIQYYNGEERAKGNILERFSAQQFPDLHSELNLSSLELGDSALYFCASSFRSGTGELFFGEGSRLTVL.